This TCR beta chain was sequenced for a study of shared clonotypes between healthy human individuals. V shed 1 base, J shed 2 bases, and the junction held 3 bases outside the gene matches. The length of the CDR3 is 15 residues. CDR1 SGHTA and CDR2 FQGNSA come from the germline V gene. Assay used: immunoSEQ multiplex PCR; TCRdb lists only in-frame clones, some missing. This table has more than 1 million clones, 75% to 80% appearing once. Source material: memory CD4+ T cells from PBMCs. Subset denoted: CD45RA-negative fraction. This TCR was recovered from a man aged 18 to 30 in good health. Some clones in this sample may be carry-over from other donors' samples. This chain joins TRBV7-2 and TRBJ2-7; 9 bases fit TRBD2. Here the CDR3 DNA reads TGTGCCAGCAGCTTAGAAGCGGGAGGCACCTACGAGCAGTACTTC. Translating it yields CASSLEAGGTYEQYF.